This entry describes one T cell receptor beta chain. Its antigen is unknown. This sample was included in a study of response to subunit inactivated influenza vaccine. Study-wide findings and caveats: A suggestion made by the authors is that each seasonal influenza vaccination recruits few new T cells.

V was pared by 5 bases and J by 8 bases, with 3 bases of the junction left unmatched. The CDR3 has 12 residues. Per germline, CDR1 SGHDN and CDR2 FVKESK. TCRdb ran MiXCR on the RT-PCR reads and lists one entry per CDR3 protein. The table records under 850,000 distinct CDR3 sequences, about 18% of them present only once. The material sequenced was PBMCs from blood, taken roughly 5 days after vaccination. The sequence was obtained from a man aged 50 to 60 who received an inactivated influenza vaccine. The chain is built from TRBV14 and TRBJ2-1; 7 nucleotides agree with TRBD2. The CDR3 sequence is CASSISGYEQFF. The CDR3 region has the DNA TGTGCCAGCAGCATTAGCGGGTATGAGCAGTTCTTC.